This is a list of T cell receptor beta chains from one sample in a study of a mutant IDH1 vaccine in newly diagnosed glioma. Antigens for these TCRs are unknown. Repertoires were generated with immunoSEQ multiplex PCR, while TCRdb's copy carries only in-frame clones and drops some. Here the sample spans 60,000 to 65,000 clones, roughly four fifths being singletons. Specimen: PBMCs, collected from a glioma patient whose treatment included an IDH1 peptide vaccine. These receptor sequences come from a man aged 40-49 years with glioma. Both conserved end residues are part of each CDR3. A D gene is named only where the DNA matches it firmly. Only some rows state a clone size, as once, few, many or a class for expanded clones.

>NA|TRBJ1-5|TRBV9|NA
TGTGCCAGCAGCGCAACTCAGGGGCTTCAGCCCCAGCATTTT
CASSATQGLQPQHF
>NA|TRBJ1-5|TRBV19|TRBD1
TGTGCCAGTAGTAGGGGGACAGGGGAAAATCAGCCCCAGCATTTT
CASSRGTGENQPQHF
>NA|TRBJ2-7|TRBV5-6|NA
TGTGCCAGCAGCTCTACAGGATACGAGCAGTACTTC
CASSSTGYEQYF
>NA|TRBJ1-5|TRBV15|TRBD1
TGTGCCACCAGCAGAGATACGACAGGGAGGAGCAATCAGCCCCAGCATTTT
CATSRDTTGRSNQPQHF
>few|TRBJ1-1|TRBV5-1|TRBD1
TGCGCCAGCAGCCGGGCGGACAGGGTGAACACTGAAGCTTTCTTT
CASSRADRVNTEAFF
>NA|TRBJ1-3|TRBV2|TRBD1
TGTGCCAGCAGCCGGGACAGGGAAGTCTCTGGAAACACCATATATTTT
CASSRDREVSGNTIYF
>NA|TRBJ2-5|TRBV12-2|NA
TGTGCAAGTCGCTTAGCCGAAAGGACAGGGGGAGAAGAGACCCAGTACTTC
CASRLAERTGGEETQYF
>NA|TRBJ2-7|TRBV29-1|TRBD2
TGCAGCGTTGAATTGGTCGAGAGCGAAGCGGGGGAGTACGAGCAGTACTTC
CSVELVESEAGEYEQYF
>NA|TRBJ2-3|TRBV7-2|TRBD2
TGTGCCAGCAGCTTAAGCGGGAGAGCAGATACGCAGTATTTT
CASSLSGRADTQYF
>few|TRBJ2-7|TRBV2|TRBD2
TGTGCCAGCACTCTCCCGACTAGCGGGAGTATCCACGAGCAGTACTTC
CASTLPTSGSIHEQYF
>NA|TRBJ1-1|TRBV29-1|TRBD1
TGCAGCGTTCTCTTCGACAGGGTGAACACTGAAGCTTTCTTT
CSVLFDRVNTEAFF
>NA|TRBJ1-2|TRBV5-5|NA
TGTGCCAGCAGCTTGGAGTTCGGGACCGGCTATGGCTACACCTTC
CASSLEFGTGYGYTF
>NA|TRBJ1-6|TRBV5-1|NA
TGCGCCAGCAGCACGGACAGTAATTCACCCCTCCACTTT
CASSTDSNSPLHF
>NA|TRBJ1-1|TRBV5-1|NA
TGCGCCAGCAGCTCCGGGGACCTAAACACTGAAGCTTTCTTT
CASSSGDLNTEAFF
>NA|TRBJ2-7|TRBV10-2|NA
TGCGCCAGCAGTGACGAGTGGCGGACCCCCGGCGAGCAGTACTTC
CASSDEWRTPGEQYF
>NA|TRBJ1-5|TRBV6-5|NA
TGTGCCAGCAGTTACATGGGAGCGAGCAATCAGCCCCAGCATTTT
CASSYMGASNQPQHF
>NA|TRBJ1-5|TRBV28|NA
TGTGCCAGTTACGACAGACTCAATCAGCCCCAGCATTTT
CASYDRLNQPQHF
>NA|TRBJ2-2|TRBV19|TRBD1
TGTGCCAGTCGTACGGGACAGGGGTTCACCGGGGAGCTGTTTTTT
CASRTGQGFTGELFF
>NA|TRBJ2-7|TRBV5-6|TRBD1
TGTGCCAGCAGCTCCACGAGGGACAGGGGGCGTTACGAGCAGTACTTC
CASSSTRDRGRYEQYF
>NA|TRBJ2-7|TRBV2|TRBD1
TGTGCCAGCAGTGCCCTCGGACAGGTGTCCGGATACGAGCAGTACTTC
CASSALGQVSGYEQYF
>NA|TRBJ1-6|TRBV30|NA
TGTGCCTGGAGTGTATACGACAGCTCCTATAATTCACCCCTCCACTTT
CAWSVYDSSYNSPLHF
>NA|TRBJ1-6|TRBV30|NA
TGTGCCTGGGAAGGAGGAAATTACTCACCCCTCCACTTT
CAWEGGNYSPLHF
>NA|TRBJ1-3|TRBV2|NA
TGTGCCATTCACTTGGACTCTGGAAACACCATATATTTT
CAIHLDSGNTIYF
>NA|TRBJ1-1|TRBV5-6|NA
TGTGCCAGCAGCTTGGAAACAGGGATGAACACTGAAGCTTTCTTT
CASSLETGMNTEAFF
>NA|TRBJ2-7|TRBV10-3|TRBD1
TGTGCCACGCTGGGACAGGGAGGCTCCTACGAGCAGTACTTC
CATLGQGGSYEQYF
>NA|TRBJ2-5|TRBV18|TRBD1
TGTGCCAGCTCACTCCGGACAGGGGCCAACTCTCTCCAAGAGACCCAGTACTTC
CASSLRTGANSLQETQYF
>NA|TRBJ2-7|TRBV7-8|NA
TGTGCCAGCAGCTTAGGGACACTCGAACCCTACGAGCAGTACTTC
CASSLGTLEPYEQYF
>few|TRBJ1-4|TRBV6-1|NA
TGTGCCAGCAACCCCCAGGGCCTTAATGAAAAACTGTTTTTT
CASNPQGLNEKLFF
>once|TRBJ2-7|TRBV18|NA
TGTGCCAGCTCACCCACCCCTTACGAGCAGTACTTC
CASSPTPYEQYF